This T cell receptor (beta chain) came from a study of blood T cell repertoires in COVID-19. The V gene's germline CDR1 is SNHLY and CDR2 FYNNEI. The CDR3 spans 17 residues. Trimming shortened V by 5 bases and J by 1 base, and 20 bases separated the two germline ends. Assay: immunoSEQ multiplex PCR; the TCRdb copy retains only in-frame clones and omits some. The profile shows fewer than 250,000 clones, about four fifths of them singletons. Sample: peripheral blood. This chain connects TRBV2 to TRBJ1-2, with D tentatively TRBD1 (5 bases). This clonotype originated in a woman aged 70-85 years with acute or convalescent COVID-19. CDR3 nucleotide sequence: TGTGCCAGCAGTCCGGACGTACGTCCAGGGTATAACTATGGCTACACCTTC. This sequence encodes CASSPDVRPGYNYGYTF.